One and the same sample provided the 16 T cell receptor beta chains below, sequenced in a study of T-cell memory formation after mild COVID-19. TCRdb reprocessed the 5' RACE reads via MiXCR and lists one record per CDR3 protein. This sample carries 350,000 to 400,000 distinct CDR3 sequences, 20% to 25% of them seen once, and the ten largest clones take roughly an eighth. Sequencing used PBMCs or a T cell subset sorted from them (not recorded which). The origin of the receptors is an adult woman who had mild COVID-19 (a few samples of this study predate the infection). Cell type and time point are not known.

In its sample, this clonotype was seen once. This chain links TRBV11-2 with TRBJ2-3; D not resolved. Germline values: CDR1 SGHAT, CDR2 FQNNGV. The V end lost 5 bases, the J end lost 6 bases, and 12 bases lay between the germline ends. The CDR3 sequence is 13 residues long. DNA for the CDR3: TGTGCCAGCAGCCGCCTCCCGGCGGATACGCAGTATTTT. This encodes CASSRLPADTQYF.

This clonotype was detected only a few times. The V call is TRBV19, the J call TRBJ2-5; D is unclear. Germline V CDR1 and CDR2: LNHDA, SQIVND (reference sequence). The V gene lost 9 bases and the J gene lost 4 bases, with 15 bases spanning the gap. The CDR3 totals 13 residues. DNA of the CDR3: TGTGCCAGCCTCGGAGCATTTGGAGAGACCCAGTACTTC. Its protein is CASLGAFGETQYF.

The V call is TRBV9, the J call TRBJ2-1; 13 bases fit TRBD2. Germline CDR1 is SGDLS and CDR2 is YYNGEE. V was pared by 4 bases and J by 9 bases, with 19 bases of the junction left unmatched. The CDR3 totals 19 residues. The CDR3 is CASSNPGLAGPQTPGEQFF. The CDR3 bases are TGTGCCAGCAGCAACCCGGGACTAGCGGGGCCTCAGACTCCGGGTGAGCAGTTCTTC.

The J gene is TRBJ2-5, the V gene TRBV15, with D possibly being TRBD2 (6 bases). This CDR3 spans 15 amino acids. Germline CDR1 reads LNHNV; CDR2 reads YYDKDF (reference sequence). V gave up 1 base and J gave up 2 bases, with 11 bases separating them. CDR3 sequence: CATSRGGAYQETQYF. DNA of the CDR3: TGTGCCACCAGCAGAGGCGGGGCGTATCAAGAGACCCAGTACTTC.

This clonotype has only a few counts. J is TRBJ2-7 and V is TRBV10-3; D may correspond to TRBD1 or TRBD2 (6 bases each). This CDR3 has 16 residues. Looked up from germline, CDR1 is ENHRY and CDR2 is SYGVKD. Between the trimmed V and J ends, which lost 7 bases and 2 bases, there was a span of 21 bases. CDR3 sequence: CAITEGGHGRTYEQYF. As DNA, the CDR3 is TGTGCCATCACCGAAGGGGGGCACGGACGAACCTACGAGCAGTACTTC.

This rearrangement joins TRBV5-1 to TRBJ2-5; D might be TRBD2 (5 bases). The CDR3 contains 15 residues. Deletions cut 0 bases from V and 3 bases from J, with 12 bases between. Germline V gene sequence: CDR1 SGHRS, CDR2 YFSETQ. CDR3 region: CASSLVAGSKETQYF. The CDR3 DNA is TGCGCCAGCAGCTTGGTGGCGGGTTCGAAAGAGACCCAGTACTTC.

This chain joins TRBV30 and TRBJ2-5; D is ambiguous. The CDR3 is made up of 15 amino acids. Trimming shortened V by 3 bases and J by 5 bases, and 19 bases separated the two germline ends. Germline CDR1 and CDR2: GTSNPN and SVGIG (reference sequence). For the CDR3, the DNA is TGTGCCTGGAGCCGTCGGATAAACCCCGGGGAGACCCAGTACTTC. This encodes CAWSRRINPGETQYF.

The genes are TRBV5-6 and TRBJ2-7; no firm D call. CDR1 SGHDT and CDR2 YYEEEE come from the germline V gene. There are 14 residues in the CDR3. V was shortened by 3 bases and J by 3 bases, with 13 bases between the two germline ends. The CDR3 DNA follows: TGTGCCAGCAGCTCAAAGATGGGTTACTACGAGCAGTACTTC. It encodes CASSSKMGYYEQYF.

The V and J genes are TRBV20-1 and TRBJ2-5; D tentatively fits TRBD1 or TRBD2 (5 bases each). This CDR3 comprises 13 residues. From germline, CDR1 is DFQATT and CDR2 SNEGSKA (reference sequence). Trimming removed 3 bases from V and 7 bases from J, with 15 bases in between. DNA of the CDR3: TGCAGTGCTAGGACAGATGTCCGGGGGACCCAGTACTTC. This encodes CSARTDVRGTQYF.

The rearrangement uses TRBV19 and TRBJ1-1; 7 positions match TRBD1. This CDR3 is built from 13 residues. The ends lost 8 bases at V and 7 bases at J; junction bases unmatched: 10. Germline V gene lookup returns CDR1 LNHDA and CDR2 SQIVND (reference sequence). The CDR3 bases are TGTGCCAGTGGACGGGACAGCTGGAGTGAAGCTTTCTTT. Amino acid sequence: CASGRDSWSEAFF.

The chain has TRBV30 and TRBJ2-4, with D uncertain. The CDR3 consists of 12 residues. The V gene lost 2 bases and the J gene lost 11 bases, with 13 bases spanning the gap. Germline loops: CDR1 GTSNPN, CDR2 SVGIG (reference sequence). CDR3 region: CAWSKGLGVQYF. The CDR3 region has the DNA TGTGCCTGGAGTAAAGGGCTTGGCGTTCAGTACTTC.

This clonotype was picked up a small number of times. The chain carries TRBV20-1 and TRBJ1-5, with D maybe TRBD1 (5 bases). The CDR3 consists of 14 residues. Germline V CDR1 and CDR2: DFQATT, SNEGSKA (reference sequence). V lost 3 bases and J 1 base, leaving 10 bases between the germline ends. CDR3 coding DNA: TGCAGTGCTAGGATCCGGGACAGCAATCAGCCCCAGCATTTT. It yields the protein CSARIRDSNQPQHF.

The rearrangement uses TRBV20-1 and TRBJ2-7; D remains unclear. Trimming cost V 0 bases and J 0 bases, with 15 bases left between them. Germline CDR1 reads DFQATT; CDR2 reads SNEGSKA (reference sequence). The length of the CDR3 is 16 residues. The CDR3 bases are TGCAGTGCTAGAGATCTCAAGCGCGGTAGCTCCTACGAGCAGTACTTC. Protein product: CSARDLKRGSSYEQYF.

At least ten counts were recorded for this clonotype. The chain employs TRBV5-1 and TRBJ2-5, with D unclear. V lost 0 bases and J 3 bases, leaving 12 bases between the germline ends. The CDR3 contains 15 residues. The V gene's germline CDR1 is SGHRS and CDR2 YFSETQ. CDR3 DNA: TGCGCCAGCAGCTTGGGGCGGTCTGTGAAAGAGACCCAGTACTTC. Its translation: CASSLGRSVKETQYF.

This clonotype occurred a few times. CDR3 in amino acids: CAISELWLAGDNEQFF. As DNA, the CDR3 is TGTGCCATCAGTGAGTTGTGGCTAGCGGGAGACAATGAGCAGTTCTTC. The J gene is TRBJ2-1, the V gene TRBV10-3; 10 bases line up with TRBD2. After removal of 1 base from V and 5 bases from J, the junction contained 5 bases not matched to a gene. Germline values: CDR1 ENHRY, CDR2 SYGVKD. CDR3 length equals 16 residues.

The chain is built from TRBV20-1 and TRBJ2-1; tentative D call: TRBD1 (5 bases). Deletions cut 3 bases from V and 10 bases from J, with 13 bases between. Germline assignment: CDR1 DFQATT and CDR2 SNEGSKA (reference sequence). The CDR3 has 12 residues. The CDR3 DNA is TGCAGTGCTAGGGTCAGGGCCCCGGAGCAGTTCTTC. This codes for CSARVRAPEQFF.